These T cell receptor beta chains were read from a single sample in a study of blood T cell repertoires in COVID-19. TCRdb's copy holds only in-frame clones and misses some; the assay was immunoSEQ multiplex PCR. The sample holds 350,000 to 450,000 clones, around 89% seen once. Sequenced sample: PBMCs or T cells enriched from blood (not recorded which). Source of these receptors: a young man who had recovered from COVID-19. Each CDR3 is given with its conserved first and last residue. D genes are given only for firm matches. Only some rows state a clone size, as once, few, many or a class for expanded clones.

>-|TRBD2|TRBV4-1|TRBJ2-7
CASSQAGTSGNPYVGQYF
TGCGCCAGCAGCCAGGCCGGGACTAGCGGGAACCCCTACGTCGGGCAGTACTTC
>-|TRBD2|TRBV19|TRBJ2-1
CASSIGSGSLNEQFF
TGTGCCAGTAGTATCGGTAGCGGGAGTCTCAATGAGCAGTTCTTC
>-|TRBD1|TRBV25-1|TRBJ2-7
CASSGPGTVSYEQYF
TGTGCCAGCAGTGGGCCCGGGACAGTTTCCTACGAGCAGTACTTC
>-|-|TRBV11-2|TRBJ1-5
CASSSPGGGIQHF
TGTGCCAGCAGCTCACCCGGGGGGGGCATACAGCATTTT
>-|-|TRBV5-8|TRBJ2-7
CASSLDLAYEQYF
TGTGCCAGCAGCTTGGACCTAGCCTACGAGCAGTACTTC
>-|-|TRBV27|TRBJ1-5
CASSWGGPDNQPQHF
TGTGCCAGCAGTTGGGGAGGACCGGACAATCAGCCCCAGCATTTT
>-|-|TRBV6-5|TRBJ2-7
CASSYSYSSYEQYF
TGTGCCAGCAGTTACTCCTATAGCTCCTACGAGCAGTACTTC
>-|-|TRBV11-2|TRBJ2-1
CASSLTRTVYNEQFF
TGTGCCAGCAGCTTAACGAGGACTGTGTACAATGAGCAGTTCTTC
>-|-|TRBV30|TRBJ2-7
CAWGRFRSQYF
TGTGCCTGGGGCCGTTTCCGGTCTCAGTACTTC
>-|TRBD2|TRBV10-2|TRBJ2-1
CASSEQREVEQFF
TGCGCCAGCAGTGAGCAGCGGGAGGTTGAGCAGTTCTTC
>-|-|TRBV10-3|TRBJ2-7
CAIAQPSIPNEQYF
TGTGCCATCGCACAGCCCTCCATTCCCAACGAGCAGTACTTC
>-|TRBD2|TRBV3-1/TRBV3-2|TRBJ2-5
CASSQDLTSGRETQYF
TGTGCCAGCAGCCAAGATTTGACTAGCGGGAGAGAGACCCAGTACTTC
>-|TRBD2|TRBV7-9|TRBJ2-7
CASSPRTSGSMQYF
TGTGCCAGCAGCCCCCGGACTAGCGGGAGTATGCAGTACTTC
>-|-|TRBV2|TRBJ1-4
CASSVAGVDRVGEKLFF
TGTGCCAGCAGTGTGGCGGGCGTAGACCGAGTTGGTGAAAAACTGTTTTTT
>few|-|TRBV11-2|TRBJ2-1
CASSLDQQGHNEQFF
TGTGCCAGCAGCTTAGATCAGCAGGGCCACAATGAGCAGTTCTTC
>-|TRBD2|TRBV6-1|TRBJ2-7
CASSVAGGGEQYF
TGTGCCAGCAGTGTAGCGGGAGGTGGCGAGCAGTACTTC
>-|TRBD1|TRBV5-4|TRBJ1-1
CASSPGGDSYTEAFF
TGTGCCAGCAGCCCGGGGGGGGACAGCTACACTGAAGCTTTCTTT
>-|-|TRBV28|TRBJ1-4
CASSDNGAFPQKLFF
TGTGCCAGCAGTGACAATGGGGCCTTCCCCCAAAAACTGTTTTTT
>-|TRBD1|TRBV27|TRBJ1-2
CASRQTGGANYGYTF
TGTGCCAGTAGACAAACAGGGGGCGCAAACTATGGCTACACCTTC
>-|TRBD2|TRBV10-1|TRBJ2-2
CASSRTSHTGELFF
TGCGCCAGCAGCCGGACTAGTCACACCGGGGAGCTGTTTTTT
>few|-|TRBV18|TRBJ1-1
CASSPRESGEAFF
TGTGCCAGCTCACCACGTGAATCAGGGGAGGCTTTCTTT
>once|-|TRBV15|TRBJ2-7
CATSRRDRPYEQYF
TGTGCCACCAGCAGGCGGGACAGACCCTACGAGCAGTACTTC
>-|-|TRBV20-1|TRBJ2-5
CSASPGGRETQYF
TGCAGTGCTAGTCCAGGGGGGAGGGAGACCCAGTACTTC
>-|TRBD1|TRBV12-5|TRBJ2-1
CASARSGTGGNEQFF
TGTGCTAGTGCCAGATCCGGGACAGGGGGTAATGAGCAGTTCTTC
>-|-|TRBV6-2/TRBV6-3|TRBJ1-2
CASSYSAGGDGYTF
TGTGCCAGCAGTTACTCAGCGGGGGGCGATGGCTACACCTTC
>-|-|TRBV18|TRBJ1-4
CASSGQGYEKLFF
TGTGCCAGCTCGGGGCAGGGTTATGAAAAACTGTTTTTT
>-|TRBD1|TRBV10-3|TRBJ1-6
CAISESTGSSNSPLHF
TGTGCCATCAGTGAATCGACAGGGTCTAGCAATTCACCCCTCCACTTT
>-|-|TRBV21-1|TRBJ2-5
CASSKDPMAVQETQYF
TGTGCCAGCAGCAAAGATCCGATGGCGGTCCAAGAGACCCAGTACTTC
>-|TRBD1|TRBV5-1|TRBJ1-2
CASSLGQGAGYTF
TGCGCCAGCAGCTTGGGACAGGGGGCTGGCTACACCTTC
>-|TRBD1|TRBV3-1/TRBV3-2|TRBJ2-2
CASSRTGGAGTGELFF
TGTGCCAGCAGCCGGACAGGGGGCGCAGGGACCGGGGAGCTGTTTTTT
>-|TRBD2|TRBV24-1|TRBJ2-1
CATSPPSPSGNNEQFF
TGTGCCACCAGTCCACCGAGCCCTAGCGGGAACAATGAGCAGTTCTTC
>once|-|TRBV12-5|TRBJ1-1
CASGFLTTRRANTEAFF
TGTGCTAGTGGTTTCCTTACTACCCGGCGGGCGAACACTGAAGCTTTCTTT
>-|TRBD1|TRBV28|TRBJ1-1
CASSLQGARSEAFF
TGTGCCAGCAGCTTACAGGGGGCGCGGTCTGAAGCTTTCTTT
>-|-|TRBV15|TRBJ1-1
CATSRVQNTEAFF
TGTGCCACCAGCAGAGTTCAGAACACTGAAGCTTTCTTT
>-|-|TRBV12-5|TRBJ2-7
CASGRGYEQYF
TGTGCTAGTGGCAGGGGATACGAGCAGTACTTC
>-|TRBD2|TRBV5-4|TRBJ2-7
CASSQGLAGESGQYF
TGTGCCAGCAGCCAAGGACTAGCGGGAGAATCGGGGCAGTACTTC
>-|-|TRBV2|TRBJ1-6
CASSEWETTLHF
TGTGCCAGCAGTGAGTGGGAGACCACCCTCCACTTT
>-|TRBD1|TRBV2|TRBJ2-1
CASSGETGGLNEQFF
TGTGCCAGCAGTGGTGAGACAGGGGGCTTGAATGAGCAGTTCTTC
>once|-|TRBV7-2|TRBJ1-5
CASTRGPGQPQHF
TGTGCCAGCACCCGAGGGCCCGGACAGCCCCAGCATTTT
>-|-|TRBV6-1|TRBJ2-7
CASSDFGTRGQYF
TGTGCCAGCAGTGATTTTGGCACCCGAGGGCAGTACTTC
>-|TRBD2|TRBV11-2|TRBJ2-1
CASSLSLRNGGRNEQFF
TGTGCCAGCAGCTTGTCCCTACGGAACGGGGGGAGGAATGAGCAGTTCTTC
>-|TRBD2|TRBV3-1/TRBV3-2|TRBJ2-1
CASSQETRASGIDNEQFF
TGTGCCAGCAGCCAAGAAACTCGGGCTAGCGGGATCGACAATGAGCAGTTCTTC